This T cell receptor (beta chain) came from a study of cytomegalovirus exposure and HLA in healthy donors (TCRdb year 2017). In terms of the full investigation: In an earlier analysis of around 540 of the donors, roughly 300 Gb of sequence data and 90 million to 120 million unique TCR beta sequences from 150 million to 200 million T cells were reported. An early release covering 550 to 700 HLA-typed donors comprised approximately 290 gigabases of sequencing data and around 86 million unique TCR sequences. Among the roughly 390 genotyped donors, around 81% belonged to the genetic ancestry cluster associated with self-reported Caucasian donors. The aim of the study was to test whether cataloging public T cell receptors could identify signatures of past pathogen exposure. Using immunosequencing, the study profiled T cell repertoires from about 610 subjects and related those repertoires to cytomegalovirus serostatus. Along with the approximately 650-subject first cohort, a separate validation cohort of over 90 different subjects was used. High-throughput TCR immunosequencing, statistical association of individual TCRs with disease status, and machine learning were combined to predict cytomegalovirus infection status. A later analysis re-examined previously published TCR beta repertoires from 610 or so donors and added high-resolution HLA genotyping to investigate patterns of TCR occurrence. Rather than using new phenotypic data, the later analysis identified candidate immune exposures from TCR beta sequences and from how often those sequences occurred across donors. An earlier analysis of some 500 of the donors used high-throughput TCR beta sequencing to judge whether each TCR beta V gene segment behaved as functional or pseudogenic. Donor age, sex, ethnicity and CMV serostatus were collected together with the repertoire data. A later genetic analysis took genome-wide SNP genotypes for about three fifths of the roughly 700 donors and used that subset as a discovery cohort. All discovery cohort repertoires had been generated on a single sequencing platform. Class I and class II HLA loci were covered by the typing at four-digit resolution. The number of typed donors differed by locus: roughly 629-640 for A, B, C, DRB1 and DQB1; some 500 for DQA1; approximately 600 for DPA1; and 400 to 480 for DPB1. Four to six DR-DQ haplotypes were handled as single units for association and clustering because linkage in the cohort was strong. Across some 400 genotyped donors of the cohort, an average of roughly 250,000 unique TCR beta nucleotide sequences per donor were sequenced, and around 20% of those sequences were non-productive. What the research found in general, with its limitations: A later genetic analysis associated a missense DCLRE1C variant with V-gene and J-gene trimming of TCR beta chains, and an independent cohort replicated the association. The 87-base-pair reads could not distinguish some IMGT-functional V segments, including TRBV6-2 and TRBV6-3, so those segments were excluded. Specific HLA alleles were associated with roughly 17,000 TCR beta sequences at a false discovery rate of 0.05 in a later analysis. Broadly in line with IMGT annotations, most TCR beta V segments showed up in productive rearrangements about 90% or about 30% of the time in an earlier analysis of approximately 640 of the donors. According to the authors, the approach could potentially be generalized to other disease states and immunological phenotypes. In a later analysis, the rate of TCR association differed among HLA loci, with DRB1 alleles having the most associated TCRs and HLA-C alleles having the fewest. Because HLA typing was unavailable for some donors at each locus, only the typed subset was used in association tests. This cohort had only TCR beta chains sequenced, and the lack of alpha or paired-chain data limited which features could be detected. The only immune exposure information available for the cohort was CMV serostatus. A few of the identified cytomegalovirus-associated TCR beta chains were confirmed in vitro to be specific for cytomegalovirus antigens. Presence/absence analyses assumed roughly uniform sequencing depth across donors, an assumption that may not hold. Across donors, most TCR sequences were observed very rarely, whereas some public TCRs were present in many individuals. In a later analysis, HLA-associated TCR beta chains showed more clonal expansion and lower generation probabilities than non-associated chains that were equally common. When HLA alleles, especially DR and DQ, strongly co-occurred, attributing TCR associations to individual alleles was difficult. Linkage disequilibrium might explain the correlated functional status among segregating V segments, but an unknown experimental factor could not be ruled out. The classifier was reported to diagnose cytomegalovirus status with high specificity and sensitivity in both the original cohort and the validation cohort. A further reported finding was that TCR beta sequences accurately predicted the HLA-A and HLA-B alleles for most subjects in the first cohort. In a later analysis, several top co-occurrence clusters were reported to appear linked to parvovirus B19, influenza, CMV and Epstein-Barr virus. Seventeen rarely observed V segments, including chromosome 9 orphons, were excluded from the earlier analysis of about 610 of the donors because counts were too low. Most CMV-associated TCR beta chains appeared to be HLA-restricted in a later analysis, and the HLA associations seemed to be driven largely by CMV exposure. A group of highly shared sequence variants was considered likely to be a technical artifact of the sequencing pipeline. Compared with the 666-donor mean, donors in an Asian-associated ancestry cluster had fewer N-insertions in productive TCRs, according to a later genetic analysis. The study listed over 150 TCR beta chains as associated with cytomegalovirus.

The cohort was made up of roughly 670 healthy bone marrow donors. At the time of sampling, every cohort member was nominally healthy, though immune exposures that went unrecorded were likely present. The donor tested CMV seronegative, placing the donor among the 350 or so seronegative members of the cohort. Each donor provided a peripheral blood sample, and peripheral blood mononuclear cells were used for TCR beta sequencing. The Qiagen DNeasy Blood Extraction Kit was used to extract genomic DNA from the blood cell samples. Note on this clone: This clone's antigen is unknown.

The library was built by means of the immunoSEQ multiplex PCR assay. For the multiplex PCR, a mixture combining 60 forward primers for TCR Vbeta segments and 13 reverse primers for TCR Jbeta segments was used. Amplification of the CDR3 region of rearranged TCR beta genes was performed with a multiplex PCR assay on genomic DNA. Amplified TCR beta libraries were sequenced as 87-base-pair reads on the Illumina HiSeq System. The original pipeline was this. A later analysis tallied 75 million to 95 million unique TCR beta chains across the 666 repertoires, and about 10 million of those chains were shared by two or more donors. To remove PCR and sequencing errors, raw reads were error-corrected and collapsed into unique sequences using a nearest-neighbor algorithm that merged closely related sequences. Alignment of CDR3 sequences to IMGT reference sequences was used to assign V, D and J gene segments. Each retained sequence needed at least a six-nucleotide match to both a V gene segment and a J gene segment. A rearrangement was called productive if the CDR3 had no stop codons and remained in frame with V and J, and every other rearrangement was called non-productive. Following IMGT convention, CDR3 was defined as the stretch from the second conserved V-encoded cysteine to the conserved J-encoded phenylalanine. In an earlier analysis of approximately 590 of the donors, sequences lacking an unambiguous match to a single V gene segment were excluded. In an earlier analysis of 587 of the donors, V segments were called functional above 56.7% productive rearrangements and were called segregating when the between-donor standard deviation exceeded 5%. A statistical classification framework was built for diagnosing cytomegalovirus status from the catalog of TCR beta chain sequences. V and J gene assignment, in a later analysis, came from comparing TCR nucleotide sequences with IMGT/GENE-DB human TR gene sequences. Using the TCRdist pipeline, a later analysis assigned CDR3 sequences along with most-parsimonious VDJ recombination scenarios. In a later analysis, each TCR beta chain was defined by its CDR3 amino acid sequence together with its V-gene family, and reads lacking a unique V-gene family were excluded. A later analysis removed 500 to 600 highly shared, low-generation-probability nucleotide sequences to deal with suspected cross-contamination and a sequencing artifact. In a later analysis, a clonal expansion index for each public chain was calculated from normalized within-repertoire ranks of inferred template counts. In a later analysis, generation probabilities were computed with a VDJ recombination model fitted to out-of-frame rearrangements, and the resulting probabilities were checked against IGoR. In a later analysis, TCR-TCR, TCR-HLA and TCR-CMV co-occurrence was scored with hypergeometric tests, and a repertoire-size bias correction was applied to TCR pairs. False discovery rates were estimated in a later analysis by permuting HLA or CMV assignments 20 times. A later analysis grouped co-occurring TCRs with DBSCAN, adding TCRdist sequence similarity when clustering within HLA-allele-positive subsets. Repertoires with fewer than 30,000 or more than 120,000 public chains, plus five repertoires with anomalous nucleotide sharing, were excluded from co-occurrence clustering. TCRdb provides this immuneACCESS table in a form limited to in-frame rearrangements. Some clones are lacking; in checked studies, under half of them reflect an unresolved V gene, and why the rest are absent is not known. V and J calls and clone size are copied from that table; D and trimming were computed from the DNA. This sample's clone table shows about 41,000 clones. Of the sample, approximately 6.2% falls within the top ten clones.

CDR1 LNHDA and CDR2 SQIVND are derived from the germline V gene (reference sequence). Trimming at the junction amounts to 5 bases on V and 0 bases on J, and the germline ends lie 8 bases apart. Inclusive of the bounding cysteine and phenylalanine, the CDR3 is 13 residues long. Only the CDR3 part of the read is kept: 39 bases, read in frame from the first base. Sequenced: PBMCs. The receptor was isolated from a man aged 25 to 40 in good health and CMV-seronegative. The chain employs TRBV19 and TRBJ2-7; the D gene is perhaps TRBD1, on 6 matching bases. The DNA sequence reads TGTGCCAGTAGTCTGGGGGCCTCCTACGAGCAGTACTTC. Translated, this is CASSLGASYEQYF.